This T cell receptor beta chain appears in the sequencing data of a study of T cell changes during pregnancy in multiple sclerosis. Measured with immunoSEQ multiplex PCR; TCRdb has only the in-frame clones, and not every one. This sample has just under 65,000 clones, with 91% found just once. The ends were cut back, 3 bases at V and 5 bases at J, with 11 bases in the middle. From germline, CDR1 is MNHEY and CDR2 SMNVEV (reference sequence). This CDR3 has 14 amino acids. The V gene is TRBV27, the J gene TRBJ1-5, with D maybe TRBD1 (6 bases). The source is a female donor in good health, enrolled as a control in a pregnancy study. Sequences were derived from peripheral blood, sampled in the third trimester of pregnancy. For the CDR3, the DNA is TGTGCCAGCAGTTTCACAGGGTCAGATCAGCCCCAGCATTTT. This gives the protein CASSFTGSDQPQHF.